This TCR beta chain was sequenced during a study of a mutant IDH1 vaccine in newly diagnosed glioma (dated by TCRdb to about 2021). With regard to the full study: Eight vaccinations were administered to patients in weeks 1, 3, 5, 7, 11, 15, 19 and 23, corresponding to visits V03 through V10. Vaccination started 4-6 weeks after radiotherapy alone, or was given together with temozolomide cycles in the groups whose treatment included chemotherapy. Of the approximately 30 treated patients, 62.5% were male and about 40% were female, and the mean age was approximately 41 years. Before enrollment, most patients had been given radiochemotherapy with temozolomide as standard therapy, while the rest had received either radiotherapy alone or temozolomide alone. Peripheral blood was drawn at six visits: V03 (baseline), V05, V07, V10, V12 and V13. Longitudinal TCRB deep sequencing was done for 25 treated patients, wherever samples were available for exploratory analyses.

On this clone: What antigen it recognizes has not been identified. No per-base quality is available; no much larger clone lies one base away.

The meaning of the sample's time point label: week 11, during vaccination. A 20-mer mutant IDH1 peptide at 300 micrograms in Montanide made up each vaccine dose, which was injected subcutaneously together with topical imiquimod. Newly diagnosed WHO grade 3 or 4 IDH1-mutant astrocytomas showing loss of nuclear ATRX were present in the donors. The samples were drawn from NOA16, a multicentre, single-arm, open-label phase I trial in Germany that tested a mutant IDH1 peptide vaccine in humans for the first time. Genomic DNA for TCRB sequencing was extracted from EDTA blood using the DNeasy Blood and Tissue Kit. The CDR3 starts with the cysteine, ends with the phenylalanine, and has 16 residues. Only the CDR3 part of the read is kept: 48 bases, read in frame from the first base. CDR1 MGHRA and CDR2 YSYEKL were looked up in the germline V gene. The junction carries 16 bases between V and J, which are trimmed by 3 bases and 5 bases respectively.

What the authors observed across the whole study: Pseudoprogression seemed to be unrelated to changes in the top peripheral T cell clonotypes found by TCRB sequencing. Availability determined which PBMC samples were chosen for TCRB deep sequencing. According to the authors, sample limitations meant that analyses of patient blood samples could not be reproduced. Vaccine-induced immune responses across multiple MHC alleles were detected in 90% to 95% of patients.

Library preparation was by the immunoSEQ multiplex PCR assay. Following the manufacturer's protocol, the hsTCRB Kit was used to amplify rearranged TCR beta chain sequences. Sequencing of TCRB libraries was carried out on an Illumina MiSeq. Turning to the authors' computational methods: The kit vendor's proprietary platform handled demultiplexing, trimming and gene mapping. In its TCRdb copy, this immuneACCESS table keeps in-frame sequences only and misses some clones. Where compared with another copy, unresolved V genes explain less than half of these, and the others have no known cause. The V and J calls and the clone size are those of that table, but D and trimming were determined from the DNA. The sample records tens of thousands of clones, about 80% of which are singletons. About 3.7% of the sample belongs to the ten largest clones.

This TCR came from a man aged 30-40 years with glioma. The sequence links TRBV4-1 to TRBJ1-4, with a weak D call of TRBD1 (5 bases match). This sample comprised PBMCs, obtained from a glioma patient whose treatment included an IDH1 peptide vaccine. In nucleotide form, the sequence is TGCGCCAGCAGCCACATGCAGGGCCCCGGAAATGAAAAACTGTTTTTT. Its coded protein is CASSHMQGPGNEKLFF.